The rows below give T cell receptor beta chains drawn from one sample of a study of blood T cell repertoires in COVID-19. Sequencing was performed with immunoSEQ multiplex PCR; in TCRdb, only in-frame clones are kept and a portion is missing. Of about 440,000 clones listed, about 90% were seen once; the top ten hold about 2%. The sample was PBMCs or T cells enriched from blood (not recorded which). These receptors were collected from a woman under 30 with acute COVID-19. CDR3s include the opening cysteine and the closing phenylalanine or tryptophan. A D gene is named only where the DNA matches it firmly. Some rows mark clone size as missing; the rest say once, few, many or name a class of expanded clone.

j_gene: TRBJ2-3; v_gene: TRBV12-3/TRBV12-4; d_gene: NA; abundance: NA; CDR3aa: CASSTGLTDTQYF; CDR3nt: TGTGCCAGCAGTACTGGACTCACAGATACGCAGTATTTT
j_gene: TRBJ2-1; v_gene: TRBV6-6; d_gene: NA; abundance: once; CDR3aa: CANSRDTYNEQFF; CDR3nt: TGTGCCAACTCTCGGGACACCTACAATGAGCAGTTCTTC
j_gene: TRBJ1-3; v_gene: TRBV11-3; d_gene: TRBD1; abundance: NA; CDR3aa: CASSLGQGGGNTIYF; CDR3nt: TGTGCCAGCAGCCTGGGACAGGGTGGCGGAAACACCATATATTTT
j_gene: TRBJ2-5; v_gene: TRBV10-2; d_gene: TRBD1; abundance: NA; CDR3aa: CASRAGGRETQYF; CDR3nt: TGCGCCAGCAGAGCAGGGGGCAGAGAGACCCAGTACTTC
j_gene: TRBJ2-7; v_gene: TRBV30; d_gene: TRBD1; abundance: NA; CDR3aa: CAWSTGTGIYEQYF; CDR3nt: TGTGCCTGGAGCACCGGGACAGGAATCTACGAGCAGTACTTC
j_gene: TRBJ1-4; v_gene: TRBV3-1/TRBV3-2; d_gene: TRBD1; abundance: NA; CDR3aa: CASSLQGATNEKLFF; CDR3nt: TGTGCCAGCAGCTTACAGGGGGCTACTAATGAAAAACTGTTTTTT
j_gene: TRBJ1-2; v_gene: TRBV12-3/TRBV12-4; d_gene: NA; abundance: NA; CDR3aa: CASRPDSLVYTF; CDR3nt: TGTGCCAGCAGACCCGACAGTCTAGTCTACACCTTC
j_gene: TRBJ2-7; v_gene: TRBV7-9; d_gene: TRBD1; abundance: NA; CDR3aa: CASSFPVTGGHEQYF; CDR3nt: TGTGCCAGCAGCTTCCCTGTGACAGGGGGACACGAGCAGTACTTC
j_gene: TRBJ2-5; v_gene: TRBV2; d_gene: NA; abundance: NA; CDR3aa: CASTRLVGETQYF; CDR3nt: TGTGCCAGTACAAGACTTGTCGGAGAGACCCAGTACTTC
j_gene: TRBJ1-6; v_gene: TRBV5-8; d_gene: NA; abundance: once; CDR3aa: CASSWGGDLVLHF; CDR3nt: TGTGCCAGCAGCTGGGGGGGGGATTTGGTCCTCCACTTT
j_gene: TRBJ2-7; v_gene: TRBV18; d_gene: TRBD2; abundance: NA; CDR3aa: CASSPQRETREQYF; CDR3nt: TGTGCCAGCTCACCCCAGCGGGAGACTCGGGAGCAGTACTTC
j_gene: TRBJ2-1; v_gene: TRBV3-1/TRBV3-2; d_gene: NA; abundance: NA; CDR3aa: CASSQTPGVWFF; CDR3nt: TGTGCCAGCAGCCAAACTCCCGGTGTGTGGTTCTTC
j_gene: TRBJ2-3; v_gene: TRBV7-3; d_gene: NA; abundance: once; CDR3aa: CASSLTSGSTDTQYF; CDR3nt: TGTGCCAGCAGTTTAACCAGCGGGAGCACAGATACGCAGTATTTT
j_gene: TRBJ2-1; v_gene: TRBV24-1; d_gene: NA; abundance: NA; CDR3aa: CATSDRTGISLNEQFF; CDR3nt: TGTGCCACCAGTGATCGTACAGGGATTAGTCTCAATGAGCAGTTCTTC
j_gene: TRBJ1-3; v_gene: TRBV28; d_gene: NA; abundance: NA; CDR3aa: CASSLSLYSGNTIYF; CDR3nt: TGTGCCAGCAGTTTATCGCTCTACTCTGGAAACACCATATATTTT
j_gene: TRBJ1-6; v_gene: TRBV9; d_gene: TRBD1; abundance: NA; CDR3aa: CASSKIPGQVNSPLHF; CDR3nt: TGTGCCAGCAGCAAAATCCCGGGACAGGTGAATTCACCCCTCCACTTT
j_gene: TRBJ2-7; v_gene: TRBV29-1; d_gene: NA; abundance: NA; CDR3aa: CSVEAVNSYEQYF; CDR3nt: TGCAGCGTTGAGGCAGTCAACTCCTACGAGCAGTACTTC
j_gene: TRBJ1-6; v_gene: TRBV18; d_gene: TRBD1; abundance: NA; CDR3aa: CASSVGQGQSPLHF; CDR3nt: TGTGCCAGCTCGGTCGGACAGGGGCAATCACCCCTCCACTTT
j_gene: TRBJ1-6; v_gene: TRBV27; d_gene: NA; abundance: few; CDR3aa: CASTEGRETAFNSPLHF; CDR3nt: TGTGCCAGCACCGAAGGAAGAGAGACAGCCTTTAATTCACCCCTCCACTTT
j_gene: TRBJ2-7; v_gene: TRBV28; d_gene: NA; abundance: NA; CDR3aa: CASSLSSGYEQYF; CDR3nt: TGTGCCAGCAGTTTATCTTCGGGGTACGAGCAGTACTTC
j_gene: TRBJ2-7; v_gene: TRBV3-1/TRBV3-2; d_gene: TRBD2; abundance: NA; CDR3aa: CASSQGTSGNEQYF; CDR3nt: TGTGCCAGCAGCCAAGGGACTAGCGGGAACGAGCAGTACTTC
j_gene: TRBJ2-7; v_gene: TRBV19; d_gene: NA; abundance: NA; CDR3aa: CASSMSRARSYYEQYF; CDR3nt: TGTGCCAGTAGTATGTCCAGGGCTCGTTCCTACTACGAGCAGTACTTC
j_gene: TRBJ2-3; v_gene: TRBV24-1; d_gene: TRBD1; abundance: NA; CDR3aa: CATSDDRVSTDTQYF; CDR3nt: TGTGCCACCAGTGACGACAGGGTATCCACAGATACGCAGTATTTT
j_gene: TRBJ1-5; v_gene: TRBV4-2; d_gene: TRBD1; abundance: NA; CDR3aa: CASSQETRGLKPQHF; CDR3nt: TGTGCCAGCAGCCAAGAAACCAGGGGGTTAAAGCCCCAGCATTTT
j_gene: TRBJ1-4; v_gene: TRBV30; d_gene: NA; abundance: NA; CDR3aa: CAYIPSGLMNEKLFF; CDR3nt: TGTGCCTACATACCCTCGGGATTAATGAATGAAAAACTGTTTTTT
j_gene: TRBJ2-2; v_gene: TRBV9; d_gene: TRBD2; abundance: few; CDR3aa: CASSRLAGGFGTGELFF; CDR3nt: TGTGCCAGCAGCCGACTAGCGGGAGGTTTCGGCACCGGGGAGCTGTTTTTT
j_gene: TRBJ2-7; v_gene: TRBV6-5; d_gene: NA; abundance: few; CDR3aa: CASSSEDSSYEQYF; CDR3nt: TGTGCCAGCAGTTCCGAGGACAGTTCCTACGAGCAGTACTTC